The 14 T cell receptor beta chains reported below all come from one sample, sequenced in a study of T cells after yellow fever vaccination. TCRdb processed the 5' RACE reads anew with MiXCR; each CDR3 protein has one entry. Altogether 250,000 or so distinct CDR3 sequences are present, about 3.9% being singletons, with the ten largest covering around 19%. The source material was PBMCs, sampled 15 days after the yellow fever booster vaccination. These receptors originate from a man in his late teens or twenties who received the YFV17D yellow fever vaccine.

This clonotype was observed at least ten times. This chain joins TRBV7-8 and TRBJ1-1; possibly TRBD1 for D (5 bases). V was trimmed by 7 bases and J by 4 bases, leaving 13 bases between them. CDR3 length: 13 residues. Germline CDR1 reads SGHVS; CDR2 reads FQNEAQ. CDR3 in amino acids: CASNPLGGTEAFF. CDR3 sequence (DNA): TGTGCCAGCAACCCACTGGGGGGCACTGAAGCTTTCTTT.

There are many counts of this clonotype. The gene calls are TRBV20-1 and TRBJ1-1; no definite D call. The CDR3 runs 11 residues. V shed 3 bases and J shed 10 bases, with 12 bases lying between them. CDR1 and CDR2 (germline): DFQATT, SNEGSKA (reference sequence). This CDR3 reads CSASARSRAFF. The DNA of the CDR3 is TGCAGTGCTAGCGCCCGGTCCCGAGCTTTCTTT.

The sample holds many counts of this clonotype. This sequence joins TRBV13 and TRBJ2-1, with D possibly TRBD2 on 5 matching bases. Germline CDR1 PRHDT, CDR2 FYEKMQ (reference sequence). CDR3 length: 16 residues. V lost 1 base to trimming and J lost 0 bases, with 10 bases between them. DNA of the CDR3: TGTGCCAGCAGCTTAGAACGGGGAAGCTCCTACAATGAGCAGTTCTTC. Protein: CASSLERGSSYNEQFF. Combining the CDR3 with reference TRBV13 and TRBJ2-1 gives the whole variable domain AAGVIQSPRHLIKEKRETATLKCYPIPRHDTVYWYQQGPGQDPQFLISFYEKMQSDKGSIPDRFSAQQFSDYHSELNMSSLELGDSALYFCASSLERGSSYNEQFFGPGTRLTVL.

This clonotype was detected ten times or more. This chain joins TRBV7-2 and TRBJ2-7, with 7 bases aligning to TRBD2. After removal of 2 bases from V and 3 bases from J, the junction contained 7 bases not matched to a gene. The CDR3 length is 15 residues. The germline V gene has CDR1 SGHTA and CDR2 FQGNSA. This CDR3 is CASSLTEQRGYEQYF. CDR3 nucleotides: TGTGCCAGCAGCTTAACCGAACAGCGGGGCTACGAGCAGTACTTC.

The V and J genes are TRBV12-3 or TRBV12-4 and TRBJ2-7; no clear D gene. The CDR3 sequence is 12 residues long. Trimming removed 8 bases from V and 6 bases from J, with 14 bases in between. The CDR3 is CASAPDGPEQYF. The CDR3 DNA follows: TGTGCCAGCGCCCCCGACGGGCCCGAGCAGTACTTC.

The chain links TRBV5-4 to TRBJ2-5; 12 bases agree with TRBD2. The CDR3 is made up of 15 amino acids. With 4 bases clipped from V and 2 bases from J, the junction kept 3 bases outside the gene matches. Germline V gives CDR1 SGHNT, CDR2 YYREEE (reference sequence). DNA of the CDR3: TGTGCCAGCAGCCAGACTAGCGGGGGACAAGAGACCCAGTACTTC. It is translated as CASSQTSGGQETQYF.

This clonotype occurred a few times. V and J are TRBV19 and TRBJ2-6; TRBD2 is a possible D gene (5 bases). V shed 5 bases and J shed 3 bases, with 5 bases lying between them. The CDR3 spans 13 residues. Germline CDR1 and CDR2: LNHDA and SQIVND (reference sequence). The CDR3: CASSRGGANVLTF. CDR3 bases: TGTGCCAGTAGTCGGGGTGGGGCCAACGTCCTGACTTTC.

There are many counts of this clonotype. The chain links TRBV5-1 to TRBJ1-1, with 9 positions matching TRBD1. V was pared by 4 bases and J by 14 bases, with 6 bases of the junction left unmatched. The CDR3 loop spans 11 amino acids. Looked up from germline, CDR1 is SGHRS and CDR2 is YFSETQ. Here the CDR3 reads CASSDGTGNFF. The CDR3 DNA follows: TGCGCCAGCAGCGATGGGACAGGGAACTTCTTT.

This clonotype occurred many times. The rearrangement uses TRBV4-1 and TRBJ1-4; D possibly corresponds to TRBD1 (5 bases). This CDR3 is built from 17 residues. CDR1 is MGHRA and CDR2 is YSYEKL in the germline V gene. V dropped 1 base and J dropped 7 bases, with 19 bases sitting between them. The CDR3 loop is CASSQGPRTSRGEKLFF. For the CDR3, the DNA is TGCGCCAGCAGCCAAGGGCCCCGGACATCCCGGGGTGAAAAACTGTTTTTT.

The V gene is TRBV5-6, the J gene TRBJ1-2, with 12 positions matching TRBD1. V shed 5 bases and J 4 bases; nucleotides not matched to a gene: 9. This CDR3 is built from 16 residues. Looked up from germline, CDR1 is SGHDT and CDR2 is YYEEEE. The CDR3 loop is CASSSGQGAKGYGYTF. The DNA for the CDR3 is TGTGCCAGCAGTTCGGGACAGGGGGCGAAGGGCTATGGCTACACCTTC.

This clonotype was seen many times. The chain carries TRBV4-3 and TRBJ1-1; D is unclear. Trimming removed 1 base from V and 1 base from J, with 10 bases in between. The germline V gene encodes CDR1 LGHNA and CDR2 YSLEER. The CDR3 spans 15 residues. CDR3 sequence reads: CASSQADRRNTEAFF. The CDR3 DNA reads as TGCGCCAGCAGCCAAGCCGATAGGCGGAACACTGAAGCTTTCTTT.

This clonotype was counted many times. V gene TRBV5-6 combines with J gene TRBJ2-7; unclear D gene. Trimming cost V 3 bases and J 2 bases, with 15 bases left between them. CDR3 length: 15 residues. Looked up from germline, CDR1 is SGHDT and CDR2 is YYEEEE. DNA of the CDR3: TGTGCCAGCAGCTATAGTCCAACAGCCACCTACGAGCAGTACTTC. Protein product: CASSYSPTATYEQYF.

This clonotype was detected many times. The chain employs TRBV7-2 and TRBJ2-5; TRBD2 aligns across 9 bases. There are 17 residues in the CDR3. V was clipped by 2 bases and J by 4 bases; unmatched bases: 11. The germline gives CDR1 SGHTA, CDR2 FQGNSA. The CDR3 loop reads CASSLNAGGILGETQYF. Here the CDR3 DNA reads TGTGCCAGCAGCTTAAACGCGGGGGGGATACTTGGAGAGACCCAGTACTTC.

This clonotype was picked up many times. The CDR3 DNA follows: TGTGCCAGCACCTACTCGGGCGGGGGTGCGACCGGGGAGCTGTTTTTT. Translated: CASTYSGGGATGELFF. V usage is TRBV12-3 or TRBV12-4 and J usage is TRBJ2-2; 7 bases map to TRBD2. The ends lost 7 bases at V and 5 bases at J; junction bases unmatched: 13. This CDR3 region has 16 residues.